The present T cell receptor beta chain was sequenced within a study of T cells in Graves' hyperthyroidism and ophthalmopathy. In the study overall: Initial diagnosis, before any treatment, was when peripheral blood was collected. Findings and caveats of the study: Peripheral blood also featured most of the thyroid clonotypes expanded above 0.001.

This clonotype qualifies as medium-sized. What it recognizes is unknown. For the diagnoses, clinical symptoms, serum thyroxine and TRAb, thyroid ultrasound and orbital computed tomography were used. The blood sample dates from first hyperthyroidism diagnosis, preceding any ophthalmopathy symptoms. This CDR3 is 13 amino acids long. Trimming took 3 bases from V and 0 from J, leaving 8 bases between them. Per the germline V gene, CDR1 is DFQATT and CDR2 is SNEGSKA (reference sequence). TCR beta CDR3 sequences were amplified from RNA transcripts. HTBI primers drove first-round RT-PCR of the TCR CDR3. Each CDR3 protein is one row after TCRdb ran MiXCR on the multiplex PCR reads. The sample lists under 40,000 distinct CDR3 sequences; about 50% were seen once.

The clonotype was recovered from a woman in her forties or fifties with Graves' hyperthyroidism that later progressed to Graves' ophthalmopathy. Material: blood. The rearrangement uses TRBV20-1 and TRBJ1-2; D gene unclear. Written as DNA, the CDR3 is TGCAGTGCTAGTTCAGCCTCTAACTATGGCTACACCTTC. This sequence encodes CSASSASNYGYTF.